This T cell receptor (beta chain) was profiled in a study of shared clonotypes between healthy human individuals. Germline V gene data show CDR1 as SGHVS and CDR2 as FQNEAQ. The CDR3 spans 14 residues. The J segment lost 5 bases and the V segment lost 5 bases, leaving 8 bases of the junction unmatched. Profiling relied on immunoSEQ multiplex PCR, and the TCRdb table lists in-frame clones only, not all of them. In the table there are a few million clones, approximately 94% of which are singletons. Subsets obtained from CD4+ cells comprised CD45RA+ naive and CD45RA-negative memory cells. The sequencing input was naive CD4+ T cells sorted from blood. Indicated subset: CD45RA+ positively selected. This sequence was found in a young man in good health. J is TRBJ2-7 and V is TRBV7-8, with 8 positions matching TRBD1. In DNA form, the CDR3 reads TGTGCCAGCAGCGTATACCAGGGGGCCAACGAGCAGTACTTC. It specifies CASSVYQGANEQYF.